Listed below are T cell receptor beta chains from one sample, sequenced in a study of siplizumab effects on memory and regulatory T cells. TCRdb keeps only in-frame clones here, not all; method: immunoSEQ multiplex PCR. The sample consists of roughly 100,000 clones, around 90% of them appearing once. The sample comprised CD4+ T cells sorted from blood. The receptors were gathered from a human donor in good health. The CDR3 runs from the conserved cysteine through the conserved F or W. Fields, in order: D gene, clone size, V gene, J gene, CDR3 protein, CDR3 DNA. A D gene is named only where the DNA matches it firmly. Only some rows state a clone size, as once, few, many or a class for expanded clones.

D gene: NA
clone size: few
V gene: TRBV19
J gene: TRBJ1-5
CDR3 protein: CASSIPNGQGGYQPQHF
CDR3 DNA: TGTGCCAGTAGTATCCCGAATGGGCAGGGAGGGTATCAGCCCCAGCATTTT

D gene: NA
clone size: NA
V gene: TRBV7-9
J gene: TRBJ2-2
CDR3 protein: CASSLPGRGRFTGELFF
CDR3 DNA: TGTGCCAGCAGCCTCCCTGGGCGGGGGCGGTTCACCGGGGAGCTGTTTTTT

D gene: TRBD1
clone size: NA
V gene: TRBV27
J gene: TRBJ1-6
CDR3 protein: CASSLLARRTGNNSPLHF
CDR3 DNA: TGTGCCAGCAGTTTATTGGCCCGTCGGACAGGGAATAATTCACCCCTCCACTTT

D gene: TRBD2
clone size: NA
V gene: TRBV28
J gene: TRBJ2-7
CDR3 protein: CASSSPGTSSYEQYF
CDR3 DNA: TGTGCCAGCAGTTCTCCCGGGACTAGCTCCTACGAGCAGTACTTC

D gene: TRBD1
clone size: NA
V gene: TRBV30
J gene: TRBJ1-2
CDR3 protein: CAFTQGANYGYTF
CDR3 DNA: TGTGCCTTTACACAGGGGGCGAACTATGGCTACACCTTC

D gene: TRBD2
clone size: NA
V gene: TRBV27
J gene: TRBJ2-7
CDR3 protein: CASSFSSGSSYEQYF
CDR3 DNA: TGTGCCAGCAGTTTCTCTAGCGGGAGCTCCTACGAGCAGTACTTC

D gene: NA
clone size: NA
V gene: TRBV11-2
J gene: TRBJ2-7
CDR3 protein: CASRQSHEQYF
CDR3 DNA: TGTGCCAGCAGGCAGTCCCACGAGCAGTACTTC

D gene: TRBD2
clone size: NA
V gene: TRBV7-2
J gene: TRBJ2-1
CDR3 protein: CASSPIAGANEQFF
CDR3 DNA: TGTGCCAGCAGCCCTATTGCGGGAGCAAATGAGCAGTTCTTC

D gene: NA
clone size: once
V gene: TRBV5-1
J gene: TRBJ2-2
CDR3 protein: CASSFSGVSTGELFF
CDR3 DNA: TGCGCCAGCAGCTTTTCCGGGGTGAGCACCGGGGAGCTGTTTTTT

D gene: NA
clone size: medium-sized
V gene: TRBV5-1
J gene: TRBJ1-1
CDR3 protein: CASSLAGSRAFF
CDR3 DNA: TGCGCCAGCAGCTTAGCAGGGTCGAGAGCTTTCTTT

D gene: NA
clone size: NA
V gene: TRBV6-6
J gene: TRBJ1-4
CDR3 protein: CASSPSDFTNEKLFF
CDR3 DNA: TGTGCCAGCAGCCCGTCGGACTTTACTAATGAAAAACTGTTTTTT

D gene: NA
clone size: NA
V gene: TRBV6-5
J gene: TRBJ1-5
CDR3 protein: CASSSRQDRGNQPQHF
CDR3 DNA: TGTGCCAGCAGTTCCCGACAGGATCGGGGTAATCAGCCCCAGCATTTT

D gene: NA
clone size: NA
V gene: TRBV7-2
J gene: TRBJ2-1
CDR3 protein: CASSWTSTRGDEQFF
CDR3 DNA: TGTGCCAGCAGCTGGACCAGTACCCGGGGCGATGAGCAGTTCTTC

D gene: TRBD1
clone size: few
V gene: TRBV5-1
J gene: TRBJ2-2
CDR3 protein: CASSLNEGQGLTGELFF
CDR3 DNA: TGCGCCAGCAGCTTGAATGAGGGACAGGGGTTGACCGGGGAGCTGTTTTTT

D gene: NA
clone size: NA
V gene: TRBV30
J gene: TRBJ1-3
CDR3 protein: CAWSVRRTSGNTIYF
CDR3 DNA: TGTGCCTGGAGTGTTAGGCGGACGTCTGGAAACACCATATATTTT

D gene: NA
clone size: NA
V gene: TRBV5-4
J gene: TRBJ2-5
CDR3 protein: CASSLVGQQETQYF
CDR3 DNA: TGTGCCAGCAGCTTGGTTGGGCAGCAAGAGACCCAGTACTTC

D gene: NA
clone size: NA
V gene: TRBV28
J gene: TRBJ2-7
CDR3 protein: CASRIPSSYEQYF
CDR3 DNA: TGTGCCAGCCGGATACCCTCCTCCTACGAGCAGTACTTC

D gene: TRBD2
clone size: NA
V gene: TRBV7-9
J gene: TRBJ2-3
CDR3 protein: CASSPSSGRFTDTQYF
CDR3 DNA: TGTGCCAGCAGCCCCTCTAGCGGGAGATTCACAGATACGCAGTATTTT

D gene: NA
clone size: NA
V gene: TRBV11-2
J gene: TRBJ1-2
CDR3 protein: CASSLIKGNYGYTF
CDR3 DNA: TGTGCCAGCAGCCTCATAAAGGGGAACTATGGCTACACCTTC

D gene: TRBD2
clone size: NA
V gene: TRBV5-1
J gene: TRBJ2-5
CDR3 protein: CASSLAVGLADQETQYF
CDR3 DNA: TGCGCCAGCAGCTTGGCCGTGGGACTAGCGGACCAAGAGACCCAGTACTTC

D gene: NA
clone size: NA
V gene: TRBV11-3
J gene: TRBJ2-1
CDR3 protein: CASSPQKGTYNEQFF
CDR3 DNA: TGTGCCAGCAGCCCCCAGAAGGGGACCTACAATGAGCAGTTCTTC

D gene: TRBD1
clone size: NA
V gene: TRBV6-5
J gene: TRBJ2-1
CDR3 protein: CASSLTGTGSNEQFF
CDR3 DNA: TGTGCCAGCAGCCTCACCGGGACAGGGAGCAATGAGCAGTTCTTC

D gene: TRBD1
clone size: NA
V gene: TRBV19
J gene: TRBJ1-5
CDR3 protein: CASSPPRSGQGTQPQHF
CDR3 DNA: TGTGCCAGTAGTCCCCCACGGTCGGGACAGGGGACACAGCCCCAGCATTTT

D gene: NA
clone size: NA
V gene: TRBV11-2
J gene: TRBJ2-3
CDR3 protein: CASSLVRGGTQYF
CDR3 DNA: TGTGCCAGCAGCTTAGTCCGAGGGGGTACGCAGTATTTT

D gene: TRBD1
clone size: NA
V gene: TRBV28
J gene: TRBJ1-2
CDR3 protein: CASSLWGTAAGGYTF
CDR3 DNA: TGTGCCAGCAGTTTATGGGGGACAGCGGCAGGAGGCTACACCTTC

D gene: NA
clone size: NA
V gene: TRBV25-1
J gene: TRBJ1-1
CDR3 protein: CASSGLRGPMNTEAFF
CDR3 DNA: TGTGCCAGCAGTGGGCTAAGAGGGCCCATGAACACTGAAGCTTTCTTT

D gene: NA
clone size: NA
V gene: TRBV28
J gene: TRBJ1-5
CDR3 protein: CASGETYQPQHF
CDR3 DNA: TGTGCCAGCGGTGAGACTTATCAGCCCCAGCATTTT

D gene: NA
clone size: NA
V gene: TRBV19
J gene: TRBJ2-4
CDR3 protein: CASSANRGGGKNIQYF
CDR3 DNA: TGTGCCAGTAGTGCAAACAGGGGGGGAGGCAAAAACATTCAGTACTTC

D gene: TRBD2
clone size: NA
V gene: TRBV27
J gene: TRBJ2-1
CDR3 protein: CASRKRGVTELNNEQFF
CDR3 DNA: TGTGCCAGCCGAAAACGGGGGGTGACAGAACTAAACAATGAGCAGTTCTTC

D gene: TRBD1
clone size: NA
V gene: TRBV18
J gene: TRBJ2-2
CDR3 protein: CASSGQGTNTGELFF
CDR3 DNA: TGTGCCAGCTCAGGACAGGGGACGAACACCGGGGAGCTGTTTTTT

D gene: NA
clone size: NA
V gene: TRBV28
J gene: TRBJ2-1
CDR3 protein: CAIELGGGFLEQFF
CDR3 DNA: TGTGCCATAGAACTAGGAGGGGGTTTTTTGGAGCAGTTCTTC

D gene: NA
clone size: NA
V gene: TRBV28
J gene: TRBJ1-4
CDR3 protein: CASSLPREKLFF
CDR3 DNA: TGTGCCAGCAGTTTACCGAGGGAAAAACTGTTTTTT

D gene: TRBD1
clone size: NA
V gene: TRBV5-1
J gene: TRBJ1-6
CDR3 protein: CASSLGTGNESPLHF
CDR3 DNA: TGCGCCAGCAGCTTGGGGACAGGGAACGAATCACCCCTCCACTTT